One sample yielded the 9 T cell receptor beta chains listed below, sequenced in a study of identical twins. TCRdb passed the 5' RACE reads through MiXCR, listing each CDR3 protein once. Here the sample spans about 890,000 distinct CDR3 sequences, 12% being singletons. These data were also reused for a study on yellow fever vaccine responses in identical twins.

Sample: PBMCs. Receptors originate from a woman aged 18-29 years in good health.

This chain links TRBV27 with TRBJ1-1; D might be TRBD1 (5 bases). The CDR3 sequence is 13 residues long. In germline, CDR1 is MNHEY, CDR2 SMNVEV (reference sequence). V lost 4 bases and J lost 4, with 10 bases in between. CDR3 DNA: TGTGCCAGCAGTTACGGGGCCCTCACTGAAGCTTTCTTT. It is translated as CASSYGALTEAFF.

The V and J genes are TRBV15 and TRBJ1-2; no reliable D call. The germline V gene has CDR1 LNHNV and CDR2 YYDKDF (reference sequence). The CDR3 is 15 residues long. Trimming cost V 0 bases and J 4 bases, with 12 bases left between them. CDR3 DNA sequence: TGTGCCACCAGCAGAGATGAGGCAGCCCTCTATGGCTACACCTTC. Encoded protein: CATSRDEAALYGYTF.

This clonotype was seen repeatedly, ten times or more. This rearrangement joins TRBV6-5 to TRBJ1-1, with D perhaps TRBD1 (5 bases). This CDR3 region has 14 residues. The germline V gene has CDR1 MNHEY and CDR2 SVGAGI. Trimming took off 6 bases at V and 7 bases at J, with 18 bases between the two ends. The CDR3 reads CASSQSGGAVEAFF. For the CDR3, the DNA is TGTGCCAGCAGCCAGTCGGGAGGGGCGGTTGAAGCTTTCTTT.

This clonotype was detected a few times. V gene TRBV19 combines with J gene TRBJ1-5; possible D gene TRBD1, 6 bases. The V end was cut by 3 bases, the J end by 7 bases, with 19 bases between. The CDR3 extends over 16 amino acids. Germline CDR1 and CDR2: LNHDA and SQIVND (reference sequence). The CDR3 coding sequence is TGTGCCAGTAGTATCGGCTCAGGGGTGTCAGGCCAGCCCCAGCATTTT. It yields the protein CASSIGSGVSGQPQHF.

Only a few counts were recorded for this clonotype. J is TRBJ2-3 and V is TRBV20-1; 8 nucleotides align to TRBD2. The germline CDR1 and CDR2 sequences are DFQATT and SNEGSKA (reference sequence). With 0 bases clipped from V and 2 bases from J, the junction kept 7 bases outside the gene matches. The CDR3 is made up of 16 amino acids. CDR3 residues: CSARDTGRGATDTQYF. In DNA, the CDR3 is TGCAGTGCTAGAGATACCGGGCGGGGGGCCACAGATACGCAGTATTTT.

There are a few counts of this clonotype. This chain connects TRBV5-5 to TRBJ2-5, with D perhaps matching TRBD2 (5 bases). The CDR3 totals 14 residues. CDR1 SGHKS and CDR2 YYEKEE come from the germline V gene (reference sequence). V was cut by 2 bases and J by 3 bases, with 11 bases left in between. The CDR3 reads CASSFSSSKETQYF. CDR3 coding DNA: TGTGCCAGCAGCTTCTCTAGCAGCAAAGAGACCCAGTACTTC.

The chain employs TRBV28 and TRBJ1-2; 10 nucleotides line up with TRBD1. The V segment lost 11 bases and the J segment 3 bases; nucleotides outside the gene matches: 6. CDR1 is MDHEN and CDR2 is SYDVKM in the germline V gene. CDR3 length equals 13 residues. The CDR3 bases are TGTGCCTCCCGGACAGGGGGTTACTATGGCTACACCTTC. Its protein product is CASRTGGYYGYTF.

Only a few counts were recorded for this clonotype. V usage is TRBV4-1 and J usage is TRBJ2-1; 9 bases match TRBD2. In germline, CDR1 is MGHRA, CDR2 YSYEKL. The CDR3 totals 20 residues. The V and J ends lost 2 bases and 0 bases, in that order; junction bases with no gene match: 14. CDR3 amino acids: CASSQMSKREAGSSYNEQFF. The CDR3 nucleotides read TGCGCCAGCAGCCAAATGAGCAAGCGGGAGGCCGGCAGCTCCTACAATGAGCAGTTCTTC.

This clonotype appeared a few times. V and J are TRBV18 and TRBJ2-3, with D perhaps TRBD2 (6 bases). Trimming pared 0 bases from V and 0 bases from J, leaving 10 bases between. This CDR3 is 16 amino acids long. CDR1 and CDR2 (germline): KGHSH, LQKENI. CDR3 bases: TGTGCCAGCTCACCACCCCGGGGGTCTAGCACAGATACGCAGTATTTT. Translating it yields CASSPPRGSSTDTQYF.